This T cell receptor beta chain was sequenced during a study of T cells in Graves' hyperthyroidism and ophthalmopathy. Uncontrolled infection, other autoimmune disease, pregnancy or lactation led to exclusion. RNA transcripts were the template for amplifying TCR beta CDR3 regions. The TCR CDR3 was amplified in a first-round RT-PCR using the HTBI primer set. Via MiXCR, TCRdb re-called the multiplex PCR reads, giving one row per CDR3 protein. Of about 570,000 distinct CDR3 sequences in the sample, roughly 50% were seen once. Input material: peripheral blood or thyroid tissue (not recorded which). This TCR was sampled from an adult woman with Graves' disease, either hyperthyroidism or ophthalmopathy (not recorded which).

As DNA, the CDR3 is TGTGCCAGCAGCTTAGCCACAGCTCCTGGCTACACCTTC. Protein: CASSLATAPGYTF. The rearrangement uses TRBV7-9 and TRBJ1-2; unclear D gene. The CDR3 is 13 amino acids. Germline V lookup: CDR1 SEHNR, CDR2 FQNEAQ (reference sequence). Trimming left V 0 bases short and J 7 bases short, with 9 bases between.